This T cell receptor beta chain was captured by sequencing in a study of vaccination effects on CD4 cells after COVID-19. Comments on this clone: Its antigen is not identified.

ViraFEST assay sequencing came after antigen-specific CD4+ T cells were expanded with viral peptide pools. An approximately 10-day culture period preceded the isolation of CD4+ T cells. The participants, recipients of two vaccine doses, got either BNT162b2 or mRNA-1273. Libraries were prepared by immunoSEQ multiplex PCR; TCRdb keeps only in-frame clonotypes and omits some of them. The sample holds 29,000 or so clones; roughly 74% are singletons and the top ten take roughly a sixth. There are 15 residues in the CDR3. From germline, CDR1 is LGHDT and CDR2 YNNKEL (reference sequence). Trimming took 0 bases from V and 5 from J, leaving 10 bases between them.

The sequence was obtained from a human donor who received a COVID-19 vaccine. V usage is TRBV3-1 (or the pseudogene TRBV3-2) and J usage is TRBJ1-4, with D possibly matching TRBD1 (5 bases). The sequencing here drew on CD4+ T cells from PBMCs cultured with HCoV-OC43 spike peptides, taken after COVID-19 vaccination. Subset in this sample: HCoV-OC43 spike overlapping peptide pool stimulation. The CDR3 DNA follows: TGTGCCAGCAGCCAAGACTGGGGGTTGAATGAAAAACTGTTTTTT. Protein: CASSQDWGLNEKLFF.